The 27 T cell receptor beta chains in this list originate from one sample, sequenced in a study of human T cells and chemical hapten exposure. Time point denoted: patch test 2, 6 weeks after DPC sensitization. Treatment defined: therapeutic diphenylcyclopropenone sensitization with weekly scalp DPC. TCRdb ran MiXCR on the RACE reads and lists one entry per CDR3 protein. Of approximately 84,000 distinct CDR3 sequences in the sample, approximately 10% were seen once. The sequencing here drew on whole blood, taken in connection with sensitization to the hapten diphenylcyclopropenone (DPC). These receptors came from a man between 18 and 35 years old with alopecia areata. Some clones in this sample may be carry-over from other donors' samples.

This chain uses TRBV29-1 with TRBJ2-5; possible D gene TRBD2, 5 bases. The CDR3 spans 13 residues. The germline gives CDR1 SQVTM, CDR2 ANQGSEA. V was pared by 4 bases and J by 4 bases, with 13 bases between. CDR3 coding DNA: TGCAGCGTTGCTGCTAGCTCGCGAGAGACCCAGTACTTC. This sequence encodes CSVAASSRETQYF.

This clonotype showed up just a few times. This chain links TRBV12-3 or TRBV12-4 with TRBJ2-3; D is undetermined. There are 15 residues in the CDR3. The ends were cut back, 2 bases at V and 1 base at J, with 10 bases in the middle. DNA of the CDR3: TGTGCCAGCAGTTTACGGGTCCCACGCACAGATACGCAGTATTTT. Protein: CASSLRVPRTDTQYF.

The chain links TRBV28 to TRBJ2-7; 9 nucleotides align to TRBD1. Germline-derived CDR1 and CDR2 are MDHEN and SYDVKM. J was trimmed by 2 bases and V by 2 bases; bases with no gene match: 7. The CDR3 contains 16 residues. The CDR3 nucleotides are TGTGCCAGCAGTTTACAGCCGGACAGGGGAGCCTACGAGCAGTACTTC. It is translated as CASSLQPDRGAYEQYF.

This clonotype was found a few times. The rearrangement uses TRBV6-1 and TRBJ2-3; D ambiguous. Germline CDR1 MNHNS, CDR2 SASEGT. The CDR3 runs 15 residues. With 1 base removed from V and 5 bases from J, the gap between germline ends came to 13 bases. CDR3 DNA sequence: TGTGCCAGCAGTGAAGTAGGGATTAGCCGAGATACGCAGTATTTT. Its protein product is CASSEVGISRDTQYF.

In this sample, this clonotype turned up a few times. The gene calls are TRBV3-1 and TRBJ2-7; no firm D call. The length of the CDR3 is 15 residues. V shed 0 bases and J shed 12 bases, with 21 bases lying between them. CDR1 and CDR2 from the germline V gene are LGHDT and YNNKEL (reference sequence). Here the CDR3 DNA reads TGTGCCAGCAGCCAAGAGATAACAGAAGCATACCCGCCGTACTTC. Translating gives CASSQEITEAYPPYF.

This clonotype was found a few times. The chain joins TRBV7-6 to TRBJ2-2, with D maybe TRBD1 (5 bases). Between the trimmed V and J ends, which lost 1 base and 6 bases, there was a span of 12 bases. The CDR3 has 15 residues. Germline assignment: CDR1 SGHVS and CDR2 FNYEAQ. The CDR3 region has the DNA TGTGCCAGCAGCTTAGTGGCAGGGAAATCCGGGGAGCTGTTTTTT. Protein sequence: CASSLVAGKSGELFF.

This clonotype was picked up a small number of times. The chain joins TRBV6-2 or TRBV6-3 to TRBJ2-3; TRBD1 matches 8 bases. Germline values: CDR1 MNHEY, CDR2 SVGEGT. The trim removed 6 bases at V and 5 bases at J, leaving 10 bases unmatched. The CDR3 is 15 amino acids. The CDR3 here is CASRPRQGRKDTQYF. The DNA of the CDR3 is TGTGCCAGCAGACCCCGACAGGGGCGAAAAGATACGCAGTATTTT.

In this sample, this clonotype turned up a few times. The genes are TRBV7-3 and TRBJ2-1; perhaps TRBD2 as D (5 bases). Trimming removed 3 bases at V and 7 bases at J, with 7 bases between. Germline V lookup: CDR1 SGHTA, CDR2 FQGTGA. The CDR3 has 12 amino acids. The CDR3 DNA reads TGTGCCAGCAGCTTGGGAGTTAATGAGCAGTTCTTC. Its protein product is CASSLGVNEQFF.

The V gene is TRBV7-3, the J gene TRBJ2-3; TRBD2 agrees at 11 bases. The CDR3 runs 18 residues. Germline trimming cut 2 bases from V and 2 bases from J; bases unmatched to any gene: 9. Per germline, CDR1 SGHTA and CDR2 FQGTGA. The CDR3 DNA sequence: TGTGCCAGCAGCTTACGTCCCGGGACTAGCGGTTTCACAGATACGCAGTATTTT. This codes for CASSLRPGTSGFTDTQYF.

This clonotype turned up a few times. This chain uses TRBV7-6 with TRBJ1-1; 9 nucleotides align to TRBD1. This CDR3 contains 18 residues. J was trimmed by 0 bases and V by 2 bases; bases with no gene match: 10. Looked up from germline, CDR1 is SGHVS and CDR2 is FNYEAQ. The CDR3 sequence: CASSLRLGQGIMNTEAFF. CDR3 nucleotide sequence: TGTGCCAGCAGCTTACGTCTCGGACAGGGGATAATGAACACTGAAGCTTTCTTT. Combining the CDR3 with reference TRBV7-6 and TRBJ1-1 gives the whole variable domain GAGVSQSPRYKVTKRGQDVALRCDPISGHVSLYWYRQALGQGPEFLTYFNYEAQQDKSGLPNDRFSAERPEGSISTLTIQRTEQRDSAMYRCASSLRLGQGIMNTEAFFGQGTRLTVV.

The V and J genes are TRBV20-1 and TRBJ2-5; D gene ambiguous. Trimming shortened V by 3 bases and J by 11 bases, and 13 bases separated the two germline ends. The germline V gene encodes CDR1 DFQATT and CDR2 SNEGSKA (reference sequence). The CDR3 runs 11 residues. CDR3 sequence (DNA): TGCAGTGCTAGGGATAGGGATCTACAGTACTTC. Its protein product is CSARDRDLQYF.

In this sample, this clonotype turned up many times. The rearrangement uses TRBV7-2 and TRBJ2-2; 9 nucleotides match TRBD1. V gave up 3 bases and J gave up 4 bases; unmatched junction bases: 0. Germline V CDR1 and CDR2: SGHTA, FQGNSA. The CDR3 is 14 residues long. The CDR3 DNA follows: TGTGCCAGCAGCTTGACAGGGGGCACCGGGGAGCTGTTTTTT. Protein product: CASSLTGGTGELFF.

This chain connects TRBV3-1 to TRBJ1-1; 7 nucleotides align to TRBD1. The CDR3 totals 15 residues. CDR1 is LGHDT and CDR2 is YNNKEL in the germline V gene (reference sequence). The J segment lost 5 bases and the V segment lost 6 bases, leaving 12 bases of the junction unmatched. The CDR3 protein is CASSRTTGRGTEAFF. Written as DNA, the CDR3 is TGTGCCAGCAGTCGCACGACAGGGAGGGGGACTGAAGCTTTCTTT. Using reference TRBV3-1 and TRBJ1-1 for the parts outside the CDR3, the full variable domain is DTAVSQTPKYLVTQMGNDKSIKCEQNLGHDTMYWYKQDSKKFLKIMFSYNNKELIINETVPNRFSPKSPDKAHLNLHINSLELGDSAVYFCASSRTTGRGTEAFFGQGTRLTVV.

This chain uses TRBV24-1 with TRBJ1-5, with D unresolved. CDR1 is KGHDR and CDR2 is SFDVKD in the germline V gene. This CDR3 is built from 15 residues. Trimming stripped 3 bases from V and 4 bases from J, with 12 bases between. The CDR3 DNA reads as TGTGCCACCAGTGATAGCTTGGGATTAAATCAGCCCCAGCATTTT. Protein: CATSDSLGLNQPQHF.

This clonotype was found many times. The genes are TRBV7-3 and TRBJ2-2; 7 bases align to TRBD1. This CDR3 has 15 residues. CDR1 is SGHTA and CDR2 is FQGTGA in the germline V gene. The junction had 1 base not matched to a gene; V was cut back by 0 bases and J by 3 bases. CDR3 DNA: TGTGCCAGCAGCTTAACAGGGGGCGACACCGGGGAGCTGTTTTTT. This sequence encodes CASSLTGGDTGELFF.

The sample holds many counts of this clonotype. The J gene is TRBJ2-2, the V gene TRBV24-1; D is perhaps TRBD1 or TRBD2 (5 bases each). The germline CDR1 and CDR2 sequences are KGHDR and SFDVKD. The CDR3 spans 14 residues. V was pared by 0 bases and J by 6 bases, with 7 bases between. This chain's CDR3 is CATSDLRDAGELFF. The CDR3 DNA reads TGTGCCACCAGTGATTTGCGGGACGCCGGGGAGCTGTTTTTT.

This clonotype occurred many times. The V gene is TRBV28, the J gene TRBJ1-1; D is perhaps TRBD1 (6 bases). From germline, CDR1 is MDHEN and CDR2 SYDVKM. This CDR3 has 14 residues. Trimming left V 7 bases short and J 7 bases short, with 19 bases between. CDR3 bases: TGTGCCAGCACAGCCCCCAGGGGAGGCCATGAAGCTTTCTTT. Translated: CASTAPRGGHEAFF.

This clonotype was seen more than once but under ten times. The chain has TRBV7-2 and TRBJ2-4; 7 bases line up with TRBD1. CDR1 and CDR2 from the germline V gene are SGHTA and FQGNSA. J was trimmed by 0 bases and V by 1 base; bases with no gene match: 9. This CDR3 region has 18 residues. CDR3 loop: CASSLVPTGALAKNIQYF. The CDR3, as DNA: TGTGCCAGCAGCTTAGTCCCCACAGGGGCCCTAGCCAAAAACATTCAGTACTTC.

V and J are TRBV5-1 and TRBJ2-1; no definite D call. The CDR3 runs to 11 residues. The germline V and J ends were trimmed by 3 bases and 7 bases, with 5 bases remaining between them. Looked up from germline, CDR1 is SGHRS and CDR2 is YFSETQ. CDR3 coding DNA: TGCGCCAGCAGCTGGAGTAATGAGCAGTTCTTC. Protein product: CASSWSNEQFF. Full variable domain (outside the CDR3, taken from reference TRBV5-1 and TRBJ2-1): KAGVTQTPRYLIKTRGQQVTLSCSPISGHRSVSWYQQTPGQGLQFLFEYFSETQRNKGNFPGRFSGRQFSNSRSEMNVSTLELGDSALYLCASSWSNEQFFGPGTRLTVL.

The V and J genes are TRBV6-2 or TRBV6-3 and TRBJ2-1, with D possibly TRBD2 on 5 matching bases. V was trimmed by 5 bases and J by 7 bases, leaving 9 bases between them. Germline V gene sequence: CDR1 MNHEY, CDR2 SVGEGT. The CDR3 length is 12 residues. For the CDR3, the DNA is TGTGCCAGCAGTCTCGGACTTAATGAGCAGTTCTTC. It encodes CASSLGLNEQFF.

A few counts support this clonotype. The rearrangement joins TRBV7-2 to TRBJ1-1, with D possibly TRBD1 on 6 matching bases. V was clipped by 3 bases and J by 1 base, with 9 bases between them. Germline CDR1 is SGHTA and CDR2 is FQGNSA. The CDR3 covers 14 residues. CDR3 bases: TGTGCCAGCAGCTTCCAGGGGAGGAACACTGAAGCTTTCTTT. Residues: CASSFQGRNTEAFF.

This clonotype was detected ten times or more. The chain carries TRBV7-9 and TRBJ1-1, with TRBD1 as a possible D gene (5 bases). The CDR3 is made up of 13 amino acids. Germline V CDR1 and CDR2: SEHNR, FQNEAQ (reference sequence). Deletions cut 3 bases from V and 5 bases from J, with 10 bases between. This chain's CDR3 is CASSFVGDTEAFF. For the CDR3, the DNA is TGTGCCAGCAGCTTCGTGGGGGATACTGAAGCTTTCTTT.

This clonotype was seen more than once but under ten times. This rearrangement joins TRBV10-3 to TRBJ2-3; perhaps TRBD2 as D (6 bases). The germline V gene has CDR1 ENHRY and CDR2 SYGVKD. V gave up 0 bases and J gave up 6 bases, with 10 bases separating them. This CDR3 is 14 amino acids long. CDR3 nucleotide sequence: TGTGCCATCAGTGAGTCGGAGGGTTTCGATACGCAGTATTTT. It yields the protein CAISESEGFDTQYF.

This clonotype has only a few counts. This chain joins TRBV9 and TRBJ2-6; TRBD1 matches at 7 bases. The CDR3 contains 15 residues. V shed 6 bases and J 4 bases; nucleotides not matched to a gene: 7. Germline assignment: CDR1 SGDLS and CDR2 YYNGEE. CDR3 in DNA: TGTGCCAGCACCACAGGGGTAGTGGGGGCCAACGTCCTGACTTTC. Its translation is CASTTGVVGANVLTF.

This chain links TRBV11-2 with TRBJ2-7; perhaps TRBD1 as D (5 bases). CDR1 and CDR2 (germline): SGHAT, FQNNGV. This CDR3 is 12 amino acids long. V dropped 3 bases and J dropped 4 bases, with 7 bases sitting between them. The CDR3 loop is CASSFTGYEQYV. The CDR3, as DNA: TGTGCCAGCAGCTTCACAGGTTACGAGCAGTACGTC.

The chain couples TRBV29-1 to TRBJ2-5; TRBD1 matches 10 bases. CDR3 length equals 14 residues. From germline, CDR1 is SQVTM and CDR2 ANQGSEA. V dropped 6 bases and J dropped 5; count of bases not matched to a gene: 9. The CDR3 bases are TGCAGCGTCTTCGACAGGGGGCTATCGGAGACCCAGTACTTC. Its protein product is CSVFDRGLSETQYF.

This clonotype was counted many times. The chain links TRBV19 to TRBJ2-5; tentative D call: TRBD1 (5 bases). There are 13 residues in the CDR3. The V and J ends lost 3 bases and 3 bases respectively, with 8 bases between them. Looked up from germline, CDR1 is LNHDA and CDR2 is SQIVND (reference sequence). CDR3 coding DNA: TGTGCCAGTAGTATCTCCAGGGAAGAGACCCAGTACTTC. This translates into CASSISREETQYF.